Below, 23 T cell receptor beta chains from the same sample are listed, as sequenced in a study of blood T cell repertoires in COVID-19. Only in-frame clones appear in the TCRdb table, and some are missing; sequencing was by immunoSEQ multiplex PCR. The sample has about 300,000 clones, over 80% seen once. The sequenced sample was peripheral blood. These receptor sequences come from a woman in her forties who had recovered from COVID-19.

V and J are TRBV24-1 and TRBJ2-2, with TRBD2 identical over 8 bases. J lost 5 bases, V lost 4 bases, and 8 bases had no gene match. The germline V gene encodes CDR1 KGHDR and CDR2 SFDVKD. There are 16 residues in the CDR3. The CDR3 DNA is TGTGCCACCAGTGACCCCGGGACTAGTGGAACCGGGGAGCTGTTTTTT. As protein: CATSDPGTSGTGELFF.

The chain couples TRBV30 to TRBJ1-2, with TRBD1 as a possible D gene (5 bases). CDR1 and CDR2 (germline): GTSNPN, SVGIG (reference sequence). The V end was cut by 3 bases, the J end by 3 bases, with 11 bases between. The CDR3 loop spans 13 amino acids. The CDR3 DNA sequence: TGTGCCTGGAGCCCCGGACACGACTATGGCTACACCTTC. Amino acids: CAWSPGHDYGYTF.

The genes are TRBV29-1 and TRBJ1-2, with D possibly being TRBD1 (6 bases). This CDR3 has 12 residues. Looked up from germline, CDR1 is SQVTM and CDR2 is ANQGSEA. Trimming took off 4 bases at V and 3 bases at J, with 9 bases between the two ends. CDR3 in amino acids: CSVVPGDYGYTF. The DNA for the CDR3 is TGCAGCGTTGTCCCAGGGGACTATGGCTACACCTTC.

This clone was seen a handful of times. The chain is built from TRBV5-1 and TRBJ1-1, with 7 bases that match TRBD1. V shed 4 bases, J shed 3 bases, and the junction held 0 bases outside the gene matches. CDR3 length: 12 residues. From germline, CDR1 is SGHRS and CDR2 YFSETQ. CDR3 loop: CASSGQDTEAFF. CDR3 in DNA: TGCGCCAGCAGCGGACAGGACACTGAAGCTTTCTTT.

The chain is built from TRBV9 and TRBJ1-6; 7 nucleotides align to TRBD1. CDR3 length: 15 residues. With 4 bases clipped from V and 7 bases from J, the junction kept 8 bases outside the gene matches. Germline V lookup: CDR1 SGDLS, CDR2 YYNGEE. As DNA, the CDR3 is TGTGCCAGCAGCCCACAGGGGACTGGAAATTCACCCCTCCACTTT. Protein product: CASSPQGTGNSPLHF.

The V gene is TRBV28, the J gene TRBJ2-2; D remains ambiguous. The length of the CDR3 is 12 residues. Germline loops: CDR1 MDHEN, CDR2 SYDVKM. The V and J ends lost 6 bases and 4 bases respectively, with 6 bases between them. The CDR3 spells CASSYLTGELFF. The DNA for the CDR3 is TGTGCCAGCAGCTACCTCACCGGGGAGCTGTTTTTT.

This CDR3 reads CASSEWKGAGAEAFF. The CDR3 DNA is TGTGCCAGCAGTGAATGGAAGGGGGCAGGGGCTGAAGCTTTCTTT. V is TRBV25-1 and J is TRBJ1-1; 7 nucleotides agree with TRBD1. Trimming cost V 1 base and J 6 bases; bases outside gene matches: 8. The CDR3 runs 15 residues. Germline V gene lookup returns CDR1 MGHDK and CDR2 SYGVNS.

This rearrangement joins TRBV10-3 to TRBJ1-5; 9 bases map to TRBD1. Germline V CDR1 and CDR2: ENHRY, SYGVKD. The length of the CDR3 is 12 residues. V shed 10 bases and J 5 bases; nucleotides not matched to a gene: 3. The CDR3 DNA is TGTGCCAGCCGACAGGGGGATCAGCCCCAGCATTTT. It encodes CASRQGDQPQHF.

V usage is TRBV9 and J usage is TRBJ2-1; no clear D. This CDR3 has 17 amino acids. V lost 1 base to trimming and J lost 0 bases, with 14 bases between them. CDR1 and CDR2 (germline): SGDLS, YYNGEE. This chain's CDR3 is CASSVNSRLPSYNEQFF. DNA of the CDR3: TGTGCCAGCAGCGTAAACAGCCGGCTCCCCTCCTACAATGAGCAGTTCTTC.

The genes are TRBV4-2 and TRBJ2-2; TRBD2 aligns across 10 bases. The germline V gene has CDR1 LGHNA and CDR2 YNFKEQ. This CDR3 is built from 16 residues. Germline trimming cut 1 base from V and 9 bases from J; bases unmatched to any gene: 8. CDR3 sequence (DNA): TGTGCCAGCAGCCAAGGACTAGCGGGTCACGCCCGGGAGCTGTTTTTT. Translating gives CASSQGLAGHARELFF.

The V gene is TRBV9, the J gene TRBJ1-1, with D unresolved. V lost 0 bases and J 1 base, leaving 7 bases between the germline ends. Germline V lookup: CDR1 SGDLS, CDR2 YYNGEE. This CDR3 has 14 residues. The CDR3 protein is CASSVGAKNTEAFF. DNA for the CDR3: TGTGCCAGCAGCGTAGGGGCCAAGAACACTGAAGCTTTCTTT. Based on the CDR3 plus reference TRBV9 and TRBJ1-1, the full variable domain is DSGVTQTPKHLITATGQRVTLRCSPRSGDLSVYWYQQSLDQGLQFLIQYYNGEERAKGNILERFSAQQFPDLHSELNLSSLELGDSALYFCASSVGAKNTEAFFGQGTRLTVV.

The chain links TRBV5-4 to TRBJ1-6; D remains ambiguous. The V gene lost 2 bases and the J gene lost 0 bases, with 18 bases spanning the gap. Germline V gives CDR1 SGHNT, CDR2 YYREEE (reference sequence). This CDR3 comprises 19 residues. DNA of the CDR3: TGTGCCAGCAGCTTTACTCGAGGTTCTGAAAGCTCCTATAATTCACCCCTCCACTTT. Protein: CASSFTRGSESSYNSPLHF.

In this sample, this clone turned up a few times. V gene TRBV4-3 combines with J gene TRBJ2-7; 8 bases are a match to TRBD2. There are 14 residues in the CDR3. From germline, CDR1 is LGHNA and CDR2 YSLEER. The ends lost 3 bases at V and 7 bases at J; junction bases unmatched: 8. The chain's CDR3 is CASSQGNGGAEQYF. The CDR3 region has the DNA TGCGCCAGCAGCCAGGGGAACGGGGGGGCGGAGCAGTACTTC.

V gene TRBV2 combines with J gene TRBJ1-2, with TRBD1 as a possible D gene (6 bases). The CDR3 loop spans 11 amino acids. Trimming left V 6 bases short and J 7 bases short, with 9 bases between. Germline values: CDR1 SNHLY, CDR2 FYNNEI. The CDR3 protein is CASRQGFGYTF. CDR3 in DNA: TGTGCCAGCAGGCAGGGGTTTGGCTACACCTTC.

The V gene is TRBV5-6, the J gene TRBJ2-3; D perhaps matches TRBD2 (6 bases). The V gene lost 0 bases and the J gene lost 7 bases, with 12 bases spanning the gap. CDR1 and CDR2 from the germline V gene are SGHDT and YYEEEE. The CDR3 is made up of 14 amino acids. This chain's CDR3 is CASSLGRGANTQYF. In DNA, the CDR3 is TGTGCCAGCAGCTTGGGGAGGGGTGCAAATACGCAGTATTTT.

V gene TRBV2 combines with J gene TRBJ1-5; TRBD1 matches at 12 bases. This CDR3 is built from 14 residues. Trimming removed 6 bases from V and 5 bases from J; junction bases left unmatched: 2. Germline CDR1 SNHLY, CDR2 FYNNEI. The CDR3, as DNA: TGTGCCAGCAGGGGACAGGGGGCTTATCAGCCCCAGCATTTT. Protein: CASRGQGAYQPQHF.

This chain uses TRBV18 with TRBJ1-1; TRBD1 matches at 7 bases. V lost 2 bases to trimming and J lost 8 bases; unmatched junction nucleotides: 5. Looked up from germline, CDR1 is KGHSH and CDR2 is LQKENI. The CDR3 sequence is 13 residues long. The CDR3: CASSPGGTAEAFF. In nucleotides, the CDR3 is TGTGCCAGCTCACCAGGGGGGACAGCAGAAGCTTTCTTT.

The V call is TRBV5-1, the J call TRBJ2-1; D is possibly TRBD2 (5 bases). V lost 0 bases to trimming and J lost 8 bases, with 18 bases between them. The CDR3 spans 16 residues. Per the germline V gene, CDR1 is SGHRS and CDR2 is YFSETQ. CDR3 coding DNA: TGCGCCAGCAGCTTGGTATGGGCAGTCAGCGGCGATGAGCAGTTCTTC. Protein: CASSLVWAVSGDEQFF.

The chain joins TRBV6-6 to TRBJ1-1, with 9 bases fitting TRBD1. The CDR3 covers 17 residues. J lost 4 bases, V lost 5 bases, and 14 bases had no gene match. CDR1 and CDR2 from the germline V gene are MNHNY and SVGAGI (reference sequence). The CDR3 DNA follows: TGTGCCAGCAGTCACCCCCGGGACAGGGCGTGGAGCACTGAAGCTTTCTTT. This codes for CASSHPRDRAWSTEAFF.

The V and J genes are TRBV11-2 and TRBJ1-2, with 7 bases that match TRBD1. The CDR3 length is 15 residues. The germline CDR1 and CDR2 sequences are SGHAT and FQNNGV. Trimming cost V 5 bases and J 3 bases; bases outside gene matches: 9. The CDR3: CASSVRQGTDYGYTF. DNA for the CDR3: TGTGCCAGCAGCGTACGACAGGGAACTGACTATGGCTACACCTTC. The full variable domain, its missing parts supplied by reference TRBV11-2 and TRBJ1-2, is EAGVAQSPRYKIIEKRQSVAFWCNPISGHATLYWYQQILGQGPKLLIQFQNNGVVDDSQLPKDRFSAERLKGVDSTLKIQPAKLEDSAVYLCASSVRQGTDYGYTFGSGTRLTVV.

This chain connects TRBV4-1 to TRBJ2-7; TRBD2 might be the D (6 bases). The CDR3 contains 16 residues. Germline V CDR1 and CDR2: MGHRA, YSYEKL. V shed 1 base and J shed 0 bases, with 13 bases lying between them. CDR3 sequence: CASSQGAGLFSYEQYF. CDR3 bases: TGCGCCAGCAGCCAAGGGGCGGGACTGTTCTCCTACGAGCAGTACTTC.

This rearrangement joins TRBV11-1 to TRBJ2-1; 14 nucleotides agree with TRBD2. The germline gives CDR1 SGHAT, CDR2 FQDESV (reference sequence). The CDR3 totals 14 residues. After removal of 5 bases from V and 8 bases from J, the junction contained 2 bases not matched to a gene. The CDR3 region has the DNA TGTGCCAGCAGCGGACTAGCGGGGGGCTATGAGCAGTTCTTC. It specifies CASSGLAGGYEQFF. The full variable domain, in which reference TRBV11-1 and TRBJ2-1 provide the parts outside the CDR3, is EAEVAQSPRYKITEKSQAVAFWCDPISGHATLYWYRQILGQGPELLVQFQDESVVDDSQLPKDRFSAERLKGVDSTLKIQPAELGDSAMYLCASSGLAGGYEQFFGPGTRLTVL.

The chain uses TRBV9 and TRBJ2-2, with D possibly TRBD2 on 5 matching bases. This CDR3 is built from 17 residues. Per the germline V gene, CDR1 is SGDLS and CDR2 is YYNGEE. V was trimmed by 0 bases and J by 7 bases, leaving 19 bases between them. The CDR3 nucleotides read TGTGCCAGCAGCGTAGCTGGCCTAGCTCTAACAATCGGGGAGCTGTTTTTT. As protein: CASSVAGLALTIGELFF.